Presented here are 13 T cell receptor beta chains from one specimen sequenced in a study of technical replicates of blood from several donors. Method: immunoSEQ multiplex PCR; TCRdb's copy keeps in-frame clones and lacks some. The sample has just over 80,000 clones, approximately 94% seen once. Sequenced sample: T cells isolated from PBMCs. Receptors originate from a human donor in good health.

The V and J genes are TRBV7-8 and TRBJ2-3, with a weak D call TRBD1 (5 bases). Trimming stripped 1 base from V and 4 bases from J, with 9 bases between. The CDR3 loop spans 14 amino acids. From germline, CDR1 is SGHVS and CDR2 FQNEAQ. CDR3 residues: CASSLGQGSDTQYF. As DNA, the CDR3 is TGTGCCAGCAGCTTAGGGCAGGGTTCAGATACGCAGTATTTT.

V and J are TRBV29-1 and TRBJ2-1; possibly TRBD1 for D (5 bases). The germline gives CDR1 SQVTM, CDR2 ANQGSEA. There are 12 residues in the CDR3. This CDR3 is CSPPEQGNEQFF. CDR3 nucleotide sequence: TGCAGTCCCCCCGAGCAGGGCAATGAGCAGTTCTTC.

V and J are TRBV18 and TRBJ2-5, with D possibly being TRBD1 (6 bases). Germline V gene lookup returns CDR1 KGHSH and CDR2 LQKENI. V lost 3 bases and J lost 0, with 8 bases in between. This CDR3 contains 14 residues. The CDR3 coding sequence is TGTGCCAGCTCACCCAGGACAGACCAAGAGACCCAGTACTTC. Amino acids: CASSPRTDQETQYF.

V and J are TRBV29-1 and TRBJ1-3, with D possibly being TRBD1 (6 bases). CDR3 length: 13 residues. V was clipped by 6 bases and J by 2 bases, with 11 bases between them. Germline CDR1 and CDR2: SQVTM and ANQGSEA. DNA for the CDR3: TGCAGCGTCACCGGGACAACTGGAAACACCATATATTTT. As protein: CSVTGTTGNTIYF.

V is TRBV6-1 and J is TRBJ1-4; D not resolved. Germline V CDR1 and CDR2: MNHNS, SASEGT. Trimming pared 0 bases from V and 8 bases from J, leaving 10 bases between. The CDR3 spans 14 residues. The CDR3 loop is CASSEAETREKLFF. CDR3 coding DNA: TGTGCCAGCAGTGAAGCAGAGACGAGGGAAAAACTGTTTTTT.

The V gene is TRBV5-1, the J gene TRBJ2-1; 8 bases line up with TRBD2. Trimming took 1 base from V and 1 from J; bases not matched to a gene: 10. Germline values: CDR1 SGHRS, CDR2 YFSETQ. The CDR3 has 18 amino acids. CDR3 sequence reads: CASSLPTHSGSSYNEQFF. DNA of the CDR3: TGCGCCAGCAGCTTGCCAACCCACAGCGGGAGTTCCTACAATGAGCAGTTCTTC.

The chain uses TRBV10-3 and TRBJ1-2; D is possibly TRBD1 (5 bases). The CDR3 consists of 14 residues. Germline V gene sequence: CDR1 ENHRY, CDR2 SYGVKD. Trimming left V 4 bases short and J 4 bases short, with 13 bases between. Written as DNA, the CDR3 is TGTGCCATCAGTGGTTCTTCAGGGCTCTATGGCTACACCTTC. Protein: CAISGSSGLYGYTF.

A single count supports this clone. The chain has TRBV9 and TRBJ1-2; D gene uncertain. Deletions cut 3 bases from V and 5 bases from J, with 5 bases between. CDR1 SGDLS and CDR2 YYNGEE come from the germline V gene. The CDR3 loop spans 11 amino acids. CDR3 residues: CASSDTYGYTF. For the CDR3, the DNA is TGTGCCAGCAGCGACACGTATGGCTACACCTTC.

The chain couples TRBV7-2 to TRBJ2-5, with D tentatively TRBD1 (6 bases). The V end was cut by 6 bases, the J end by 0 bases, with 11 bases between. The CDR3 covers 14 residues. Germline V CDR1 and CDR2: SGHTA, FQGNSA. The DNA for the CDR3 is TGTGCCAGCAGTACCGGGACAAACCAAGAGACCCAGTACTTC. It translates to CASSTGTNQETQYF.

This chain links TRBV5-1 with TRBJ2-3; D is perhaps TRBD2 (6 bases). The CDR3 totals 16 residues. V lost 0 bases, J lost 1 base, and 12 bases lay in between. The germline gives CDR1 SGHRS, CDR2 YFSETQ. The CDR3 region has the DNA TGCGCCAGCAGCTTGGGGGAGGCGCGGCGCACAGATACGCAGTATTTT. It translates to CASSLGEARRTDTQYF.

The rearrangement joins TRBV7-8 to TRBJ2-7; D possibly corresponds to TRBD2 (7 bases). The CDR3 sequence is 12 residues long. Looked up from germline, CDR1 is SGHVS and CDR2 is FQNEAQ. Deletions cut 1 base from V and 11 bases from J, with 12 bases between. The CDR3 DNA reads TGTGCCAGCAGCTTAGATCTAGGGGGGGAGTACTTC. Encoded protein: CASSLDLGGEYF.

CDR3 protein: CASSDLLAGGGETQYF. The CDR3 nucleotides read TGTGCCAGCAGTGACCTCTTAGCGGGAGGGGGGGAGACCCAGTACTTC. This chain links TRBV25-1 with TRBJ2-5, with 11 bases lining up with TRBD2. CDR1 is MGHDK and CDR2 is SYGVNS in the germline V gene. The CDR3 is 16 residues long. Trimming cost V 3 bases and J 5 bases; bases outside gene matches: 8. Filled out from reference TRBV25-1 and TRBJ2-5, the complete variable domain reads EADIYQTPRYLVIGTGKKITLECSQTMGHDKMYWYQQDPGMELHLIHYSYGVNSTEKGDLSSESTVSRIRTEHFPLTLESARPSHTSQYLCASSDLLAGGGETQYFGPGTRLLVL.

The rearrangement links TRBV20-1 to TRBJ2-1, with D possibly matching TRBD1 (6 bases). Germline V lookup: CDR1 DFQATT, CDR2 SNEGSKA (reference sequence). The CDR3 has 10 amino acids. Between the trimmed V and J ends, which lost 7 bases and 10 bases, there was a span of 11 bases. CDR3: CSGERGEQFF. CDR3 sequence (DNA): TGCAGTGGGGAAAGGGGGGAGCAGTTCTTC.